This entry lists 8 T cell receptor beta chains sequenced from one sample in a study of T cell changes during pregnancy in multiple sclerosis. Sequencing used immunoSEQ multiplex PCR; TCRdb keeps in-frame clones, though not all of them. The data hold 28,000 or so clones, with 85% to 95% observed a single time. This specimen was CD8+ T cells from peripheral blood mononuclear cells, taken before pregnancy. Receptors were obtained from a female donor with multiple sclerosis, enrolled in a pregnancy study.

This chain links TRBV6-1 with TRBJ2-2; TRBD1 agrees at 8 bases. V lost 3 bases, J lost 5 bases, and 5 bases stayed unmatched. Germline CDR1 and CDR2: MNHNS and SASEGT. The CDR3 length is 15 residues. The CDR3 DNA reads TGTGCCAGCAGTGACGGGACAGGTACAACCGGGGAGCTGTTTTTT. It is translated as CASSDGTGTTGELFF.

The gene calls are TRBV7-9 and TRBJ2-1, with no clear D. The length of the CDR3 is 13 residues. Trimming took off 8 bases at V and 5 bases at J, with 13 bases between the two ends. Germline lookup yields CDR1 SEHNR and CDR2 FQNEAQ (reference sequence). As DNA, the CDR3 is TGTGCCAGCCTCAGTCCCACACACAATGAGCAGTTCTTC. It translates to CASLSPTHNEQFF.

The genes are TRBV5-4 and TRBJ1-1; 9 positions match TRBD1. Germline V gives CDR1 SGHNT, CDR2 YYREEE (reference sequence). V trimming: 10 bases; J trimming: 6 bases; junction bases outside the gene matches: 10. CDR3 size: 13 residues. In DNA form, the CDR3 reads TGTGCCTCTCAGGGGACAGGGTTACCTGAAGCTTTCTTT. Translated: CASQGTGLPEAFF.

J is TRBJ2-1 and V is TRBV4-3; D uncertain. Germline-derived CDR1 and CDR2 are LGHNA and YSLEER. CDR3 length equals 14 residues. V was clipped by 0 bases and J by 7 bases, with 10 bases between them. The CDR3 loop reads CASSQDSMVNEQFF. For the CDR3, the DNA is TGCGCCAGCAGCCAAGACTCTATGGTTAATGAGCAGTTCTTC.

This clone has just one count. The V gene is TRBV15, the J gene TRBJ1-2; 10 bases are a match to TRBD1. V lost 4 bases to trimming and J lost 8 bases; unmatched junction nucleotides: 4. The CDR3 contains 13 residues. Germline V gene data show CDR1 as LNHNV and CDR2 as YYDKDF (reference sequence). The CDR3 DNA sequence: TGTGCCACCAGCACGACAGGGGGCAGGGGCTACACCTTC. Translated, it gives CATSTTGGRGYTF.

The chain joins TRBV7-6 to TRBJ2-7, with a tentative D call TRBD1 (5 bases). The CDR3 covers 13 residues. V lost 1 base to trimming and J lost 6 bases, with 10 bases between them. Germline V gives CDR1 SGHVS, CDR2 FNYEAQ. CDR3 sequence: CASSLGETAEQYF. CDR3 sequence (DNA): TGTGCCAGCAGCTTAGGAGAGACAGCCGAGCAGTACTTC.

This rearrangement joins TRBV29-1 to TRBJ1-3, with D unclear. The CDR3 is made up of 11 amino acids. Trimming removed 4 bases at V and 4 bases at J, with 5 bases between. Germline V CDR1 and CDR2: SQVTM, ANQGSEA. CDR3 sequence reads: CSVVAGNTIYF. The CDR3 region has the DNA TGCAGCGTTGTAGCGGGAAACACCATATATTTT. Full variable domain (rest looked up from reference TRBV29-1 and TRBJ1-3): SAVISQKPSRDICQRGTSLTIQCQVDSQVTMMFWYRQQPGQSLTLIATANQGSEATYESGFVIDKFPISRPNLTFSTLTVSNMSPEDSSIYLCSVVAGNTIYFGEGSWLTVV.

V gene TRBV23-1 combines with J gene TRBJ2-5, with 8 bases fitting TRBD1. TRBV23-1 is an ORF, and what it does is uncertain. The CDR3 runs 10 residues. V shed 11 bases and J 12 bases; nucleotides not matched to a gene: 8. This CDR3 reads CAPRDRRKYF. Written as DNA, the CDR3 is TGCGCCCCCCGGGACAGGAGAAAGTACTTC.